Listed here are 26 T cell receptor beta chains from one sample, sequenced in a study of cytomegalovirus exposure and HLA in healthy donors. Primers included in the PCR were 60 Vbeta and 13 Jbeta primers. Only in-frame clones appear in the TCRdb table, and some are missing; sequencing was by immunoSEQ multiplex PCR. This table has around 150,000 clones, approximately 80% appearing once. The sample consisted of PBMCs. These receptors originate from a man aged 30 to 39 in good health and CMV-seropositive.

The rearrangement joins TRBV7-2 to TRBJ1-4; D uncertain. CDR1 and CDR2 (germline): SGHTA, FQGNSA. V was trimmed by 1 base and J by 4 bases, leaving 10 bases between them. CDR3 length: 15 amino acids. In DNA, the CDR3 is TGTGCCAGCAGCTTAGTGGGAGACCTTAATGAAAAACTGTTTTTT. Protein product: CASSLVGDLNEKLFF.

The rearrangement links TRBV5-1 to TRBJ2-1, with 9 bases matching TRBD2. Germline lookup yields CDR1 SGHRS and CDR2 YFSETQ. Trimming cost V 5 bases and J 2 bases; bases outside gene matches: 5. The length of the CDR3 is 15 residues. The CDR3: CASRFLAGPYNEQFF. CDR3 nucleotide sequence: TGCGCCAGCAGATTCCTAGCGGGACCCTACAATGAGCAGTTCTTC.

This chain links TRBV29-1 with TRBJ2-4, with unresolved D. Germline values: CDR1 SQVTM, CDR2 ANQGSEA. The CDR3 contains 12 residues. V was clipped by 6 bases and J by 4 bases, with 10 bases between them. The CDR3 sequence is CSVGDVKNIQYF. DNA of the CDR3: TGCAGCGTGGGCGACGTTAAAAACATTCAGTACTTC.

V and J are TRBV5-6 and TRBJ1-2; tentatively, D is TRBD1 (6 bases). The germline V gene encodes CDR1 SGHDT and CDR2 YYEEEE. This CDR3 is built from 13 residues. V was clipped by 4 bases and J by 7 bases, with 14 bases between them. CDR3 bases: TGTGCCAGCAGCATTAACAGGGAGTTTGGCTACACCTTC. The encoded protein is CASSINREFGYTF.

This chain links TRBV28 with TRBJ1-4; no clear D. The V end was cut by 8 bases, the J end by 7 bases, with 20 bases between. Germline V gene data show CDR1 as MDHEN and CDR2 as SYDVKM. CDR3 length: 15 amino acids. CDR3 amino acids: CASCGSSAGFEKLFF. CDR3 DNA: TGTGCCAGCTGCGGATCGTCGGCGGGTTTTGAAAAACTGTTTTTT.

This chain joins TRBV19 and TRBJ2-7, with TRBD1 identical over 8 bases. Trimming cost V 7 bases and J 2 bases; bases outside gene matches: 7. In germline, CDR1 is LNHDA, CDR2 SQIVND (reference sequence). The CDR3 is 14 amino acids. CDR3: CASKAGTGTYEQYF. DNA of the CDR3: TGTGCCAGTAAGGCAGGGACAGGCACCTACGAGCAGTACTTC.

Note on this clone: The same CDR3 can be traced to other DNA sequences in this sample. The chain links TRBV28 to TRBJ1-1; tentatively, D is TRBD1 (6 bases). Looked up from germline, CDR1 is MDHEN and CDR2 is SYDVKM. The CDR3 is 14 amino acids. V was cut by 7 bases and J by 4 bases, with 16 bases left in between. The CDR3 DNA is TGTGCCAGCAAACTCACGGGGGGCGGCACTGAAGCTTTCTTT. It specifies CASKLTGGGTEAFF. Looking up the rest from reference TRBV28 and TRBJ1-1 gives the full variable domain: DVKVTQSSRYLVKRTGEKVFLECVQDMDHENMFWYRQDPGLGLRLIYFSYDVKMKEKGDIPEGYSVSREKKERFSLILESASTNQTSMYLCASKLTGGGTEAFFGQGTRLTVV.

V and J are TRBV27 and TRBJ1-6; maybe TRBD1 (5 bases). This CDR3 is built from 14 residues. V gave up 4 bases and J gave up 3 bases, with 7 bases separating them. Germline V gene data show CDR1 as MNHEY and CDR2 as SMNVEV (reference sequence). CDR3 region: CASSSRVYNSPLHF. The CDR3 DNA reads TGTGCCAGCAGTTCCAGGGTCTATAATTCACCCCTCCACTTT.

The chain carries TRBV5-1 and TRBJ2-1, with TRBD1 matching 10 bases. Unmatched junction bases numbered 13, after V lost 5 bases and J lost 5 bases. The CDR3 contains 17 residues. Germline values: CDR1 SGHRS, CDR2 YFSETQ. The CDR3 sequence is CASSGFDGDRGDNEQFF. The DNA of the CDR3 is TGCGCCAGCAGTGGGTTTGATGGGGACAGGGGAGACAATGAGCAGTTCTTC. Full variable domain (missing parts from reference TRBV5-1 and TRBJ2-1): KAGVTQTPRYLIKTRGQQVTLSCSPISGHRSVSWYQQTPGQGLQFLFEYFSETQRNKGNFPGRFSGRQFSNSRSEMNVSTLELGDSALYLCASSGFDGDRGDNEQFFGPGTRLTVL.

The genes are TRBV4-1 and TRBJ2-3; 7 bases line up with TRBD2. Germline V gene sequence: CDR1 MGHRA, CDR2 YSYEKL. CDR3 length: 17 amino acids. V shed 0 bases and J 6 bases; nucleotides not matched to a gene: 12. Here the CDR3 reads CASSQDGEGTTDDTQYF. The CDR3 nucleotides read TGCGCCAGCAGCCAAGATGGGGAGGGGACGACTGATGATACGCAGTATTTT.

In this sample, this clone turned up a few times. The V call is TRBV5-1, the J call TRBJ1-2; tentatively, D is TRBD1 (5 bases). Trimming left V 9 bases short and J 4 bases short, with 16 bases between. The CDR3 spans 13 residues. The germline gives CDR1 SGHRS, CDR2 YFSETQ. This CDR3 is CATRGTSGYGYTF. CDR3 nucleotide sequence: TGCGCCACCCGAGGGACTTCCGGCTATGGCTACACCTTC. Filled out from reference TRBV5-1 and TRBJ1-2, the complete variable domain reads KAGVTQTPRYLIKTRGQQVTLSCSPISGHRSVSWYQQTPGQGLQFLFEYFSETQRNKGNFPGRFSGRQFSNSRSEMNVSTLELGDSALYLCATRGTSGYGYTFGSGTRLTVV.

The gene calls are TRBV19 and TRBJ1-5, with TRBD1 matching 8 bases. CDR1 LNHDA and CDR2 SQIVND come from the germline V gene (reference sequence). The CDR3 contains 15 residues. The V segment lost 4 bases and the J segment 3 bases; nucleotides outside the gene matches: 5. Here the CDR3 reads CASSSYRGVNQPQHF. CDR3 nucleotides: TGTGCCAGTAGTAGCTACAGGGGGGTCAATCAGCCCCAGCATTTT.

The chain is built from TRBV29-1 and TRBJ2-7, with 7 bases lining up with TRBD1. V lost 7 bases and J lost 0; bases outside the gene matches: 9. The CDR3 is 14 residues long. The germline CDR1 and CDR2 sequences are SQVTM and ANQGSEA. CDR3 sequence (DNA): TGCAGCGCCCGGGACAGATTGAGCTCCTACGAGCAGTACTTC. This translates into CSARDRLSSYEQYF.

V is TRBV11-1 and J is TRBJ2-7; D is perhaps TRBD2 (5 bases). V was trimmed by 1 base and J by 2 bases, leaving 12 bases between them. CDR3 length: 15 amino acids. The germline CDR1 and CDR2 sequences are SGHAT and FQDESV (reference sequence). The chain's CDR3 is CASSLDSGRAYEQYF. CDR3 nucleotides: TGTGCCAGCAGCTTAGACAGCGGTAGGGCCTACGAGCAGTACTTC.

The chain is built from TRBV27 and TRBJ1-1; unclear D gene. Trimming took off 3 bases at V and 1 base at J, with 15 bases between the two ends. In germline, CDR1 is MNHEY, CDR2 SMNVEV (reference sequence). The CDR3 runs to 16 residues. Here the CDR3 reads CASSFRAGSSNTEAFF. CDR3 DNA sequence: TGTGCCAGCAGTTTCCGGGCGGGGAGTTCGAACACTGAAGCTTTCTTT.

This clone showed up just once. The chain carries TRBV27 and TRBJ1-4; D may be TRBD1 (5 bases). Germline V gene lookup returns CDR1 MNHEY and CDR2 SMNVEV (reference sequence). Trimming left V 5 bases short and J 0 bases short, with 10 bases between. The CDR3 runs 15 residues. This CDR3 reads CASSLRQTTNEKLFF. The CDR3 nucleotides read TGTGCCAGCAGTCTCCGACAGACAACTAATGAAAAACTGTTTTTT.

J is TRBJ2-7 and V is TRBV6-5; 8 nucleotides agree with TRBD1. Germline CDR1 reads MNHEY; CDR2 reads SVGAGI. The CDR3 sequence is 15 residues long. J lost 0 bases, V lost 2 bases, and 3 bases had no gene match. CDR3 in DNA: TGTGCCAGCAGTTACGACAGGGGTCCCTCCTACGAGCAGTACTTC. This encodes CASSYDRGPSYEQYF.

The genes are TRBV7-9 and TRBJ1-2; TRBD1 matches at 10 bases. There are 14 residues in the CDR3. V dropped 4 bases and J dropped 4; count of bases not matched to a gene: 3. CDR1 and CDR2 from the germline V gene are SEHNR and FQNEAQ (reference sequence). The CDR3 loop is CASSSRTGGYGYTF. The CDR3 region has the DNA TGTGCCAGCAGCTCACGGACAGGGGGCTATGGCTACACCTTC. The whole variable domain, remainder taken from reference TRBV7-9 and TRBJ1-2, is DTGVSQNPRHKITKRGQNVTFRCDPISEHNRLYWYRQTLGQGPEFLTYFQNEAQLEKSRLLSDRFSAERPKGSFSTLEIQRTEQGDSAMYLCASSSRTGGYGYTFGSGTRLTVV.

This clone was counted only a few times. This sequence joins TRBV6-1 and TRBJ1-2; a possible D gene is TRBD1 (6 bases). The V gene lost 6 bases and the J gene lost 5 bases, with 13 bases spanning the gap. The CDR3 totals 13 residues. Germline loops: CDR1 MNHNS, CDR2 SASEGT. CDR3 in amino acids: CASSQGQLYGYTF. The CDR3 nucleotides read TGTGCCAGCAGCCAGGGGCAGCTTTATGGCTACACCTTC.

The rearrangement links TRBV11-3 to TRBJ1-1; no clear D. This CDR3 is 14 amino acids long. V was pared by 0 bases and J by 1 base, with 6 bases between. Per the germline V gene, CDR1 is SGHNT and CDR2 is YENEEA. This CDR3 is CASSLERANTEAFF. The DNA of the CDR3 is TGTGCCAGCAGCTTAGAGAGGGCGAACACTGAAGCTTTCTTT.

The rearrangement uses TRBV5-1 and TRBJ2-3; D uncertain. Trimming shortened V by 1 base and J by 4 bases, and 13 bases separated the two germline ends. This CDR3 comprises 15 residues. Germline assignment: CDR1 SGHRS and CDR2 YFSETQ. CDR3 region: CASSLRRLGSDTQYF. The CDR3, as DNA: TGCGCCAGCAGCTTGCGTAGGCTCGGGTCAGATACGCAGTATTTT.

This clone showed up just a few times. The chain joins TRBV7-9 to TRBJ1-4; D gene ambiguous. V was clipped by 1 base and J by 7 bases, with 10 bases between them. The CDR3 has 14 amino acids. In germline, CDR1 is SEHNR, CDR2 FQNEAQ (reference sequence). This chain's CDR3 is CASSLEASGEKLFF. In DNA form, the CDR3 reads TGTGCCAGCAGCTTAGAGGCCAGCGGTGAAAAACTGTTTTTT.

The V and J genes are TRBV6-1 and TRBJ2-5, with TRBD1 identical over 11 bases. From germline, CDR1 is MNHNS and CDR2 SASEGT. V shed 6 bases and J 4 bases; nucleotides not matched to a gene: 7. The CDR3 extends over 15 amino acids. The CDR3 sequence: CASSLGQGASETQYF. The CDR3 bases are TGTGCCAGCAGCTTAGGACAGGGGGCTTCAGAGACCCAGTACTTC.

This chain joins TRBV19 and TRBJ2-4; the match to TRBD2 covers 7 bases. Germline values: CDR1 LNHDA, CDR2 SQIVND (reference sequence). The CDR3 totals 14 residues. The junction had 7 bases not matched to a gene; V was cut back by 5 bases and J by 6 bases. The CDR3 sequence: CASSPREFGNIQYF. The CDR3 DNA follows: TGTGCCAGTAGTCCGCGGGAGTTCGGAAACATTCAGTACTTC.

The chain links TRBV6-1 to TRBJ2-2, with 11 bases identical to TRBD2. CDR1 and CDR2 (germline): MNHNS, SASEGT. The CDR3 is 15 amino acids. V was pared by 4 bases and J by 6 bases, with 4 bases of the junction left unmatched. The CDR3 protein is CASSVSGLAAGELFF. The DNA for the CDR3 is TGTGCCAGCAGTGTGTCGGGACTAGCGGCCGGGGAGCTGTTTTTT.

The gene calls are TRBV7-9 and TRBJ1-2; D may be TRBD1 (6 bases). Looked up from germline, CDR1 is SEHNR and CDR2 is FQNEAQ (reference sequence). CDR3 length: 16 amino acids. The germline V and J ends were trimmed by 4 bases and 3 bases, with 18 bases remaining between them. CDR3 nucleotides: TGTGCCAGCAGCTCCCCAGAGGACAGTAGGCACTATGGCTACACCTTC. Amino acids: CASSSPEDSRHYGYTF. The full variable domain, completed using reference TRBV7-9 and TRBJ1-2, is DTGVSQNPRHKITKRGQNVTFRCDPISEHNRLYWYRQTLGQGPEFLTYFQNEAQLEKSRLLSDRFSAERPKGSFSTLEIQRTEQGDSAMYLCASSSPEDSRHYGYTFGSGTRLTVV.